The rows below give T cell receptor beta chains drawn from one sample of a study of T cells after yellow fever vaccination. TCRdb fed the 5' RACE reads into MiXCR, producing one record per CDR3 protein. The sample lists 50,000 to 75,000 distinct CDR3 sequences, about 5.6% occurring once. Sequences were derived from PBMCs, either bulk or a sorted T-cell subset (CD4+, CD8+, memory, or dextramer-sorted; not recorded which), sampled on the day of the yellow fever booster vaccination. The receptors were sampled from a man younger than 35 who received the YFV17D yellow fever vaccine. Both conserved end residues are part of each CDR3. Each record gives: CDR3 DNA, CDR3 protein, J gene, V gene, clone size, D gene. The D gene is left open where the match is weak. Clone sizes are given selectively: once, few, many, or a class where the clone is expanded.

DNA: TGTGCCAGCAGCCAGGGAGACGGCTCCTACAATGAGCAGTTCTTC; CDR3: CASSQGDGSYNEQFF; J: TRBJ2-1; V: TRBV6-5; size: few; D: .
DNA: TGCAGTGCTTATACAGGGGGGGAAACAGATACGCAGTATTTT; CDR3: CSAYTGGETDTQYF; J: TRBJ2-3; V: TRBV20-1; size: few; D: .
DNA: TGTGCCAGCAGCCAAGCGGCAGTAGGGGCCAACGTCCTGACTTTC; CDR3: CASSQAAVGANVLTF; J: TRBJ2-6; V: TRBV7-9; size: .; D: .
DNA: TGTGCCAGCAGCTTATTAACTAGCGGGGGGAGAAAGACCCAGTACTTC; CDR3: CASSLLTSGGRKTQYF; J: TRBJ2-5; V: TRBV7-8; size: few; D: TRBD2
DNA: TGTGCCAGCAGCGCAAACGAGGGCTTGCGATACGAGCAGTACTTC; CDR3: CASSANEGLRYEQYF; J: TRBJ2-7; V: TRBV9; size: few; D: .
DNA: TGCGCCAGCAGCCAAGGGGTCTCCAAGATGAACACTGAAGCTTTCTTT; CDR3: CASSQGVSKMNTEAFF; J: TRBJ1-1; V: TRBV4-3; size: many; D: .
DNA: TGTGCCAGCAGTTACTCGGCAGGTGGGAGAGAGCAGTTCTTC; CDR3: CASSYSAGGREQFF; J: TRBJ2-1; V: TRBV6-5; size: many; D: .
DNA: TGTGCCAGCAGCTTAGGTCCCAAAACTGAAGCTTTCTTT; CDR3: CASSLGPKTEAFF; J: TRBJ1-1; V: TRBV11-2; size: many; D: .
DNA: TGTGCCAGCAGACCAGGGACTACCTACGAGCAGTACTTC; CDR3: CASRPGTTYEQYF; J: TRBJ2-7; V: TRBV6-1; size: few; D: TRBD2
DNA: TGCGCCAGCAGCCAAGATAGGGTAGCCGACAGTTACATGAACACTGAAGCTTTCTTT; CDR3: CASSQDRVADSYMNTEAFF; J: TRBJ1-1; V: TRBV4-3; size: .; D: .
DNA: TGCGCCAGCAGCCAAGATTTGGCGGCCAAAAACATTCAGTACTTC; CDR3: CASSQDLAAKNIQYF; J: TRBJ2-4; V: TRBV4-3; size: many; D: .
DNA: TGTGCCACGGCGGATTACAATGAGCAGTTCTTC; CDR3: CATADYNEQFF; J: TRBJ2-1; V: TRBV24-1; size: .; D: .
DNA: TGTGCCAGCAGCTTTTGGGGAGGAGGTGAAAAACTGTTTTTT; CDR3: CASSFWGGGEKLFF; J: TRBJ1-4; V: TRBV5-5; size: .; D: .
DNA: TGCAGTGCTACTTCCCGCCCGGGCCTCTCCTACAATGAGCAGTTCTTC; CDR3: CSATSRPGLSYNEQFF; J: TRBJ2-1; V: TRBV20-1; size: many; D: .
DNA: TGTGCCAGCAGCTTGGGTGCAGAGAACTATGGCTACACCTTC; CDR3: CASSLGAENYGYTF; J: TRBJ1-2; V: TRBV5-6; size: many; D: .
DNA: TGTGCCACCAGTGATACTAGACGGGGGGGAACCAATGAGCAGTTCTTC; CDR3: CATSDTRRGGTNEQFF; J: TRBJ2-1; V: TRBV24-1; size: many; D: TRBD2
DNA: TGTGCCAGCAGCCAGGGGAAAGGGACAGGGCGGTTTGGTAATGAAAAACTGTTTTTT; CDR3: CASSQGKGTGRFGNEKLFF; J: TRBJ1-4; V: TRBV4-2; size: .; D: TRBD1
DNA: TGTGCCAGCAGCTCGGACCCCCAGGGGACTGAAGCTTTCTTT; CDR3: CASSSDPQGTEAFF; J: TRBJ1-1; V: TRBV7-6; size: many; D: .
DNA: TGCAGTGCTAGGATCGGGGGACAGGGAGCGAGCACTGAAGCTTTCTTT; CDR3: CSARIGGQGASTEAFF; J: TRBJ1-1; V: TRBV20-1; size: many; D: TRBD1
DNA: TGCGCCAGCAGCTTGGCCGAGGGAGAGAGCTATGGCTACACCTTC; CDR3: CASSLAEGESYGYTF; J: TRBJ1-2; V: TRBV5-1; size: few; D: .
DNA: TGTGCCAGCAGTACTTACCGGGACAGTTATGGCTACACCTTC; CDR3: CASSTYRDSYGYTF; J: TRBJ1-2; V: TRBV27; size: many; D: TRBD1
DNA: TGCGCCAGCAGCCCGGGGACCGATTACGAGCAGTACTTC; CDR3: CASSPGTDYEQYF; J: TRBJ2-7; V: TRBV4-3; size: many; D: .
DNA: TGTGCCACCAGCCCGATAACGTCGGCTAGCAATCAGCCCCAGCATTTT; CDR3: CATSPITSASNQPQHF; J: TRBJ1-5; V: TRBV15; size: .; D: .
DNA: TGTGCCAGCATTAGCGGGAACACCGGGGAGCTGTTTTTT; CDR3: CASISGNTGELFF; J: TRBJ2-2; V: TRBV12-3/TRBV12-4; size: many; D: .
DNA: TGCAGTGCTCCTTTAGGGAGGGGCCCTTATAGCAATCAGCCCCAGCATTTT; CDR3: CSAPLGRGPYSNQPQHF; J: TRBJ1-5; V: TRBV20-1; size: .; D: .
DNA: TGTGCCAGCGGTAATAGTGCGAGGGATGAGCAGTTCTTC; CDR3: CASGNSARDEQFF; J: TRBJ2-1; V: TRBV7-3; size: few; D: .
DNA: TGTGCCAGCAGCCCGGGGGTGGGTCCTTACGAGCAGTACTTC; CDR3: CASSPGVGPYEQYF; J: TRBJ2-7; V: TRBV6-5; size: many; D: .
DNA: TGTGCCAGCAGCTTAGGGGACTCCTCCACAGATACGCAGTATTTT; CDR3: CASSLGDSSTDTQYF; J: TRBJ2-3; V: TRBV7-9; size: .; D: .
DNA: TGTGCCAGCAGTTACTCTGGTAGCTCCTACGAGCAGTACTTC; CDR3: CASSYSGSSYEQYF; J: TRBJ2-7; V: TRBV6-5; size: many; D: .
DNA: TGTGCCAGCAGTTTGAAAGGCCCCTACGAGCAGTACTTC; CDR3: CASSLKGPYEQYF; J: TRBJ2-7; V: TRBV12-3/TRBV12-4; size: many; D: .